These T cell receptor beta chains were read from a single sample in a study of shared clonotypes between healthy human individuals. Method: immunoSEQ multiplex PCR; TCRdb's copy keeps in-frame clones and lacks some. The sample lists nearly 1,000,000 clones, over 75% occurring once. Source material: memory CD4+ T cells sorted from blood. These TCRs come from a man aged 18 to 35 in good health. CDR3s include the opening cysteine and the closing phenylalanine or tryptophan. Each record gives: V gene, D gene, J gene, clone size, CDR3 protein, CDR3 DNA. D genes are given only for firm matches. Not every row has a clone size; where given, it reads once, few, many or a size class.

V gene: TRBV10-3
D gene: TRBD2
J gene: TRBJ2-1
clone size: many
CDR3 protein: CAINAGLEDNEQFF
CDR3 DNA: TGTGCCATCAACGCGGGACTAGAGGATAATGAGCAGTTCTTC

V gene: TRBV7-3
D gene: TRBD2
J gene: TRBJ2-3
clone size: NA
CDR3 protein: CASSQGPRGSGATDTQYF
CDR3 DNA: TGTGCCAGCAGCCAGGGCCCGAGGGGTAGCGGGGCCACAGATACGCAGTATTTT

V gene: TRBV6-1
D gene: TRBD1
J gene: TRBJ1-2
clone size: few
CDR3 protein: CASAGQSIGYTF
CDR3 DNA: TGTGCCAGCGCGGGACAGTCAATTGGCTACACCTTC

V gene: TRBV7-7
D gene: TRBD2
J gene: TRBJ2-3
clone size: NA
CDR3 protein: CASSLSGRTSTDTQYF
CDR3 DNA: TGTGCTAGCAGCTTATCCGGGAGGACTAGCACAGATACGCAGTATTTT

V gene: TRBV9
D gene: NA
J gene: TRBJ2-1
clone size: NA
CDR3 protein: CASSVDLDSYNEQFF
CDR3 DNA: TGTGCCAGCAGCGTAGACCTGGATTCCTACAATGAGCAGTTCTTC

V gene: TRBV4-1
D gene: TRBD1
J gene: TRBJ1-2
clone size: NA
CDR3 protein: CASSLDTGGGPGYTF
CDR3 DNA: TGCGCCAGCAGCTTGGATACAGGGGGCGGTCCTGGCTACACCTTC

V gene: TRBV5-3
D gene: NA
J gene: TRBJ2-2
clone size: NA
CDR3 protein: CARSSRRDKVSIRMNTGELFF
CDR3 DNA: TGTGCCAGAAGTTCACGCCGGGACAAGGTCTCAATTAGGATGAACACCGGGGAGCTGTTTTTT

V gene: TRBV5-1
D gene: NA
J gene: TRBJ2-3
clone size: NA
CDR3 protein: CASSQGVADTQYF
CDR3 DNA: TGCGCCAGCAGCCAGGGAGTGGCAGATACGCAGTATTTT

V gene: TRBV5-4
D gene: TRBD2
J gene: TRBJ2-7
clone size: NA
CDR3 protein: CASRESGGVSYEQYF
CDR3 DNA: TGTGCCAGCAGAGAGAGCGGGGGGGTCTCCTACGAGCAGTACTTC

V gene: TRBV10-3
D gene: NA
J gene: TRBJ1-1
clone size: few
CDR3 protein: CAISESGVTEAFF
CDR3 DNA: TGTGCCATCAGTGAGTCGGGGGTCACTGAAGCTTTCTTT

V gene: TRBV19
D gene: TRBD1
J gene: TRBJ2-7
clone size: few
CDR3 protein: CAATGGISYEQYF
CDR3 DNA: TGTGCCGCGACAGGGGGGATATCCTACGAGCAGTACTTC

V gene: TRBV19
D gene: NA
J gene: TRBJ1-5
clone size: few
CDR3 protein: CASSIDKGDQPQHF
CDR3 DNA: TGTGCCAGTAGTATAGATAAGGGCGATCAGCCCCAGCATTTT

V gene: TRBV6-1
D gene: NA
J gene: TRBJ2-5
clone size: NA
CDR3 protein: CASSERIGGGFRTETQYF
CDR3 DNA: TGTGCCAGCAGTGAAAGAATAGGGGGAGGATTTAGGACGGAGACCCAGTACTTC

V gene: TRBV5-4
D gene: NA
J gene: TRBJ2-1
clone size: NA
CDR3 protein: CASSISGGGGNEQFF
CDR3 DNA: TGTGCCAGCAGCATTAGCGGAGGCGGAGGCAATGAGCAGTTCTTC

V gene: TRBV30
D gene: TRBD1
J gene: TRBJ1-1
clone size: few
CDR3 protein: CAWLRQGRTEAFF
CDR3 DNA: TGTGCCTGGCTGAGACAGGGAAGGACTGAAGCTTTCTTT

V gene: TRBV6-5
D gene: NA
J gene: TRBJ1-5
clone size: NA
CDR3 protein: CASRDLPNQPQHF
CDR3 DNA: TGTGCCAGCAGGGATCTCCCAAATCAGCCCCAGCATTTT

V gene: TRBV19
D gene: TRBD1
J gene: TRBJ1-5
clone size: many
CDR3 protein: CASSRGQGQPQHF
CDR3 DNA: TGTGCCAGTAGCCGGGGACAGGGACAGCCCCAGCATTTT

V gene: TRBV6-4
D gene: TRBD1
J gene: TRBJ2-3
clone size: few
CDR3 protein: CASSPTGDTDTQYF
CDR3 DNA: TGTGCCAGCAGCCCGACAGGGGACACAGATACGCAGTATTTT

V gene: TRBV13
D gene: NA
J gene: TRBJ1-1
clone size: few
CDR3 protein: CASSRMHRSTEAFF
CDR3 DNA: TGTGCCAGCAGTAGGATGCATAGAAGCACTGAAGCTTTCTTT

V gene: TRBV5-4
D gene: NA
J gene: TRBJ2-1
clone size: NA
CDR3 protein: CASSLVSRGGNNEQFF
CDR3 DNA: TGTGCCAGCAGCTTGGTCTCGCGCGGGGGCAACAATGAGCAGTTCTTC

V gene: TRBV9
D gene: TRBD2
J gene: TRBJ2-7
clone size: NA
CDR3 protein: CASSGTGTMVSEQYF
CDR3 DNA: TGTGCCAGCAGCGGGACCGGGACTATGGTATCCGAGCAGTACTTC

V gene: TRBV6-5
D gene: NA
J gene: TRBJ2-1
clone size: NA
CDR3 protein: CASTELRGKVNEQFF
CDR3 DNA: TGTGCCAGCACCGAACTGCGGGGTAAGGTCAATGAGCAGTTCTTC

V gene: TRBV29-1
D gene: TRBD2
J gene: TRBJ2-3
clone size: NA
CDR3 protein: CSVETFGTSGATDTQYF
CDR3 DNA: TGCAGCGTTGAGACCTTTGGGACTAGCGGGGCCACAGATACGCAGTATTTT

V gene: TRBV6-1
D gene: NA
J gene: TRBJ1-5
clone size: NA
CDR3 protein: CASTAVGSQPQHF
CDR3 DNA: TGTGCCAGCACTGCGGTAGGGAGCCAGCCCCAGCATTTT

V gene: TRBV7-2
D gene: NA
J gene: TRBJ2-7
clone size: NA
CDR3 protein: CASSRGGASYEQYF
CDR3 DNA: TGTGCCAGCAGTAGAGGGGGGGCCTCCTACGAGCAGTACTTC

V gene: TRBV10-2
D gene: TRBD2
J gene: TRBJ2-2
clone size: NA
CDR3 protein: CASKKGSGGTGELFF
CDR3 DNA: TGCGCCAGCAAGAAGGGTAGCGGGGGTACCGGGGAGCTGTTTTTT

V gene: TRBV2
D gene: NA
J gene: TRBJ2-1
clone size: once
CDR3 protein: CASTRDRQFF
CDR3 DNA: TGTGCCAGCACCCGGGACCGACAGTTCTTC

V gene: TRBV11-2
D gene: NA
J gene: TRBJ2-4
clone size: NA
CDR3 protein: CASSSRHRLDGNIQYF
CDR3 DNA: TGTGCCAGCAGCTCCAGACATCGGTTGGATGGGAACATTCAGTACTTC

V gene: TRBV9
D gene: NA
J gene: TRBJ1-6
clone size: NA
CDR3 protein: CASSPLGGSLNSPLHF
CDR3 DNA: TGTGCCAGCAGCCCCTTGGGGGGGTCCCTTAATTCACCCCTCCACTTT

V gene: TRBV12-2
D gene: NA
J gene: TRBJ2-3
clone size: many
CDR3 protein: CASRLPRLAGGPGGTDTQYF
CDR3 DNA: TGTGCAAGTCGCCTACCGCGACTAGCGGGGGGTCCCGGGGGCACAGATACGCAGTATTTT

V gene: TRBV5-1
D gene: NA
J gene: TRBJ2-7
clone size: NA
CDR3 protein: CASSLGGQGNEQYF
CDR3 DNA: TGCGCCAGCAGCTTGGGAGGGCAGGGTAACGAGCAGTACTTC

V gene: TRBV10-3
D gene: NA
J gene: TRBJ1-2
clone size: NA
CDR3 protein: CAISESPRADYGYTF
CDR3 DNA: TGTGCCATCAGTGAGAGTCCTCGGGCGGACTATGGCTACACCTTC

V gene: TRBV15
D gene: TRBD1
J gene: TRBJ2-2
clone size: NA
CDR3 protein: CATSSWDRVVGELFF
CDR3 DNA: TGTGCCACCAGCAGTTGGGACAGGGTAGTCGGGGAGCTGTTTTTT

V gene: TRBV2
D gene: NA
J gene: TRBJ1-5
clone size: NA
CDR3 protein: CASSVEGTSNQPQHF
CDR3 DNA: TGTGCCAGCAGTGTGGAGGGTACGAGCAATCAGCCCCAGCATTTT

V gene: TRBV5-1
D gene: NA
J gene: TRBJ1-5
clone size: NA
CDR3 protein: CASSLYGPNQPQHF
CDR3 DNA: TGCGCCAGCAGCTTGTACGGCCCCAATCAGCCCCAGCATTTT

V gene: TRBV5-4
D gene: TRBD1
J gene: TRBJ2-7
clone size: NA
CDR3 protein: CASSKSGTGGAFYEQYF
CDR3 DNA: TGTGCCAGCAGTAAAAGCGGGACAGGGGGCGCGTTTTACGAGCAGTACTTC

V gene: TRBV5-1
D gene: TRBD2
J gene: TRBJ2-3
clone size: NA
CDR3 protein: CASRMGLAGRTDTQYF
CDR3 DNA: TGCGCCAGCCGCATGGGACTAGCGGGACGCACAGATACGCAGTATTTT

V gene: TRBV9
D gene: NA
J gene: TRBJ1-3
clone size: NA
CDR3 protein: CASSVPSDSSGNTIYF
CDR3 DNA: TGTGCCAGCAGCGTACCGTCAGACAGCTCTGGAAACACCATATATTTT

V gene: TRBV6-5
D gene: NA
J gene: TRBJ1-2
clone size: few
CDR3 protein: CASRRDYGYTF
CDR3 DNA: TGTGCCAGCCGACGGGACTATGGCTACACCTTC

V gene: TRBV2
D gene: TRBD1
J gene: TRBJ2-5
clone size: NA
CDR3 protein: CASSSEGAGGTQYF
CDR3 DNA: TGTGCCAGCAGCTCCGAGGGGGCAGGTGGGACCCAGTACTTC

V gene: TRBV5-4
D gene: TRBD2
J gene: TRBJ2-7
clone size: few
CDR3 protein: CASSLVGTRGGEQYF
CDR3 DNA: TGTGCCAGCAGCTTGGTAGGAACCCGCGGGGGCGAGCAGTACTTC

V gene: TRBV2
D gene: TRBD1
J gene: TRBJ2-5
clone size: once
CDR3 protein: CASSQDRQETQYF
CDR3 DNA: TGTGCCAGCAGTCAGGACAGGCAGGAGACCCAGTACTTC

V gene: TRBV9
D gene: NA
J gene: TRBJ2-3
clone size: NA
CDR3 protein: CASWPRTDTQYF
CDR3 DNA: TGTGCCAGCTGGCCTCGTACAGATACGCAGTATTTT

V gene: TRBV27
D gene: NA
J gene: TRBJ2-7
clone size: NA
CDR3 protein: CASSLWTPLDEQYF
CDR3 DNA: TGTGCCAGCAGCCTATGGACACCCCTGGACGAGCAGTACTTC

V gene: TRBV6-5
D gene: NA
J gene: TRBJ2-5
clone size: NA
CDR3 protein: CASSSGQLQETQYF
CDR3 DNA: TGTGCCAGCAGCTCAGGACAGCTGCAAGAGACCCAGTACTTC

V gene: TRBV7-9
D gene: NA
J gene: TRBJ2-2
clone size: NA
CDR3 protein: CASSSRSDGELFF
CDR3 DNA: TGTGCCAGCAGCTCGAGATCTGACGGGGAGCTGTTTTTT

V gene: TRBV18
D gene: NA
J gene: TRBJ1-6
clone size: NA
CDR3 protein: CASSPLGGENSPLHF
CDR3 DNA: TGTGCCAGCTCACCGTTGGGCGGGGAGAATTCACCCCTCCACTTT